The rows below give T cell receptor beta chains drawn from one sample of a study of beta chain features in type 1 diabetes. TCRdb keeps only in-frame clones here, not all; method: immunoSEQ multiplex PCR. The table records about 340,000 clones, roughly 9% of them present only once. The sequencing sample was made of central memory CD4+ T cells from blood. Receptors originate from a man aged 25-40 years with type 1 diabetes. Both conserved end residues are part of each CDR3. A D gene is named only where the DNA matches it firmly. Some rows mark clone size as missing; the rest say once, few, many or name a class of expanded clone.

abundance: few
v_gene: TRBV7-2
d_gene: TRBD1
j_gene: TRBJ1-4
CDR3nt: TGTGCCAGCAGCCAGACTTTTTCGACAGGGGGAAAACTGTTTTTT
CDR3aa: CASSQTFSTGGKLFF

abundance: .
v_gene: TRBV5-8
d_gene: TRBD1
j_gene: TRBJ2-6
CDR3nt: TGTGCCAGCAGCTTAGACAGGGGGCAGAAAGTCCTGACTTTC
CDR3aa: CASSLDRGQKVLTF

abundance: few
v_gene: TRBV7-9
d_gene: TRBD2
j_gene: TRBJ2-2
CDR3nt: TGTGCCAGCAGCTTAGCTTACGGCGGGGGCACCGGGGAGCTGTTTTTT
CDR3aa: CASSLAYGGGTGELFF

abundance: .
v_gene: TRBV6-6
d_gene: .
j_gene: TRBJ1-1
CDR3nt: TGTGCCAGCAGTTACTCTCCCACTGAAGCTTTCTTT
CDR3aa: CASSYSPTEAFF

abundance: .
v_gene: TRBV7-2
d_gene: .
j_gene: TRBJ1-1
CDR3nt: TGTGCCAGCAGCTTAGCCAGCATGAACACTGAAGCTTTCTTT
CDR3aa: CASSLASMNTEAFF

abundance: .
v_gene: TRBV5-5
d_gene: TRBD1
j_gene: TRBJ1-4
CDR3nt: TGTGCCAGCAAGGGACAGATTACAACTAATGAAAAACTGTTTTTT
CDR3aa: CASKGQITTNEKLFF

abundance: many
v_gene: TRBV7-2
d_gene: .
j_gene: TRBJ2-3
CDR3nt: TGTGCCAGCAGCTTAGCGCCCACAGATACGCAGTATTTT
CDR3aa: CASSLAPTDTQYF

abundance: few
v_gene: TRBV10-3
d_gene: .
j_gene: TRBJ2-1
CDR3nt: TGTGCCATCAGTGAGTCGGAGGGCCACAATGAGCAGTTCTTC
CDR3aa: CAISESEGHNEQFF

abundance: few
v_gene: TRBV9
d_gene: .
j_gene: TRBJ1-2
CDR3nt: TGTGCCAGCACCAAGGACGGGGGAGCTAACTATGGCTACACCTTC
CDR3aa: CASTKDGGANYGYTF

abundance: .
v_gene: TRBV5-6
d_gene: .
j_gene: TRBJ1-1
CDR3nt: TGTGCCAGCAGCTTGGACCCAACCACTGAAGCTTTCTTT
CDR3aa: CASSLDPTTEAFF

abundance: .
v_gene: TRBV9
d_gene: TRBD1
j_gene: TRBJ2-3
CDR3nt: TGTGCCAGCAGCCCACGGGACAGCCCTAGCACAGATACGCAGTATTTT
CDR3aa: CASSPRDSPSTDTQYF

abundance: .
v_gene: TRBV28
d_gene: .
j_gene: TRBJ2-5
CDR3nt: TGTGCCAGCAGTCAACAGGGTTTGGAGACCCAGTACTTC
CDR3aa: CASSQQGLETQYF